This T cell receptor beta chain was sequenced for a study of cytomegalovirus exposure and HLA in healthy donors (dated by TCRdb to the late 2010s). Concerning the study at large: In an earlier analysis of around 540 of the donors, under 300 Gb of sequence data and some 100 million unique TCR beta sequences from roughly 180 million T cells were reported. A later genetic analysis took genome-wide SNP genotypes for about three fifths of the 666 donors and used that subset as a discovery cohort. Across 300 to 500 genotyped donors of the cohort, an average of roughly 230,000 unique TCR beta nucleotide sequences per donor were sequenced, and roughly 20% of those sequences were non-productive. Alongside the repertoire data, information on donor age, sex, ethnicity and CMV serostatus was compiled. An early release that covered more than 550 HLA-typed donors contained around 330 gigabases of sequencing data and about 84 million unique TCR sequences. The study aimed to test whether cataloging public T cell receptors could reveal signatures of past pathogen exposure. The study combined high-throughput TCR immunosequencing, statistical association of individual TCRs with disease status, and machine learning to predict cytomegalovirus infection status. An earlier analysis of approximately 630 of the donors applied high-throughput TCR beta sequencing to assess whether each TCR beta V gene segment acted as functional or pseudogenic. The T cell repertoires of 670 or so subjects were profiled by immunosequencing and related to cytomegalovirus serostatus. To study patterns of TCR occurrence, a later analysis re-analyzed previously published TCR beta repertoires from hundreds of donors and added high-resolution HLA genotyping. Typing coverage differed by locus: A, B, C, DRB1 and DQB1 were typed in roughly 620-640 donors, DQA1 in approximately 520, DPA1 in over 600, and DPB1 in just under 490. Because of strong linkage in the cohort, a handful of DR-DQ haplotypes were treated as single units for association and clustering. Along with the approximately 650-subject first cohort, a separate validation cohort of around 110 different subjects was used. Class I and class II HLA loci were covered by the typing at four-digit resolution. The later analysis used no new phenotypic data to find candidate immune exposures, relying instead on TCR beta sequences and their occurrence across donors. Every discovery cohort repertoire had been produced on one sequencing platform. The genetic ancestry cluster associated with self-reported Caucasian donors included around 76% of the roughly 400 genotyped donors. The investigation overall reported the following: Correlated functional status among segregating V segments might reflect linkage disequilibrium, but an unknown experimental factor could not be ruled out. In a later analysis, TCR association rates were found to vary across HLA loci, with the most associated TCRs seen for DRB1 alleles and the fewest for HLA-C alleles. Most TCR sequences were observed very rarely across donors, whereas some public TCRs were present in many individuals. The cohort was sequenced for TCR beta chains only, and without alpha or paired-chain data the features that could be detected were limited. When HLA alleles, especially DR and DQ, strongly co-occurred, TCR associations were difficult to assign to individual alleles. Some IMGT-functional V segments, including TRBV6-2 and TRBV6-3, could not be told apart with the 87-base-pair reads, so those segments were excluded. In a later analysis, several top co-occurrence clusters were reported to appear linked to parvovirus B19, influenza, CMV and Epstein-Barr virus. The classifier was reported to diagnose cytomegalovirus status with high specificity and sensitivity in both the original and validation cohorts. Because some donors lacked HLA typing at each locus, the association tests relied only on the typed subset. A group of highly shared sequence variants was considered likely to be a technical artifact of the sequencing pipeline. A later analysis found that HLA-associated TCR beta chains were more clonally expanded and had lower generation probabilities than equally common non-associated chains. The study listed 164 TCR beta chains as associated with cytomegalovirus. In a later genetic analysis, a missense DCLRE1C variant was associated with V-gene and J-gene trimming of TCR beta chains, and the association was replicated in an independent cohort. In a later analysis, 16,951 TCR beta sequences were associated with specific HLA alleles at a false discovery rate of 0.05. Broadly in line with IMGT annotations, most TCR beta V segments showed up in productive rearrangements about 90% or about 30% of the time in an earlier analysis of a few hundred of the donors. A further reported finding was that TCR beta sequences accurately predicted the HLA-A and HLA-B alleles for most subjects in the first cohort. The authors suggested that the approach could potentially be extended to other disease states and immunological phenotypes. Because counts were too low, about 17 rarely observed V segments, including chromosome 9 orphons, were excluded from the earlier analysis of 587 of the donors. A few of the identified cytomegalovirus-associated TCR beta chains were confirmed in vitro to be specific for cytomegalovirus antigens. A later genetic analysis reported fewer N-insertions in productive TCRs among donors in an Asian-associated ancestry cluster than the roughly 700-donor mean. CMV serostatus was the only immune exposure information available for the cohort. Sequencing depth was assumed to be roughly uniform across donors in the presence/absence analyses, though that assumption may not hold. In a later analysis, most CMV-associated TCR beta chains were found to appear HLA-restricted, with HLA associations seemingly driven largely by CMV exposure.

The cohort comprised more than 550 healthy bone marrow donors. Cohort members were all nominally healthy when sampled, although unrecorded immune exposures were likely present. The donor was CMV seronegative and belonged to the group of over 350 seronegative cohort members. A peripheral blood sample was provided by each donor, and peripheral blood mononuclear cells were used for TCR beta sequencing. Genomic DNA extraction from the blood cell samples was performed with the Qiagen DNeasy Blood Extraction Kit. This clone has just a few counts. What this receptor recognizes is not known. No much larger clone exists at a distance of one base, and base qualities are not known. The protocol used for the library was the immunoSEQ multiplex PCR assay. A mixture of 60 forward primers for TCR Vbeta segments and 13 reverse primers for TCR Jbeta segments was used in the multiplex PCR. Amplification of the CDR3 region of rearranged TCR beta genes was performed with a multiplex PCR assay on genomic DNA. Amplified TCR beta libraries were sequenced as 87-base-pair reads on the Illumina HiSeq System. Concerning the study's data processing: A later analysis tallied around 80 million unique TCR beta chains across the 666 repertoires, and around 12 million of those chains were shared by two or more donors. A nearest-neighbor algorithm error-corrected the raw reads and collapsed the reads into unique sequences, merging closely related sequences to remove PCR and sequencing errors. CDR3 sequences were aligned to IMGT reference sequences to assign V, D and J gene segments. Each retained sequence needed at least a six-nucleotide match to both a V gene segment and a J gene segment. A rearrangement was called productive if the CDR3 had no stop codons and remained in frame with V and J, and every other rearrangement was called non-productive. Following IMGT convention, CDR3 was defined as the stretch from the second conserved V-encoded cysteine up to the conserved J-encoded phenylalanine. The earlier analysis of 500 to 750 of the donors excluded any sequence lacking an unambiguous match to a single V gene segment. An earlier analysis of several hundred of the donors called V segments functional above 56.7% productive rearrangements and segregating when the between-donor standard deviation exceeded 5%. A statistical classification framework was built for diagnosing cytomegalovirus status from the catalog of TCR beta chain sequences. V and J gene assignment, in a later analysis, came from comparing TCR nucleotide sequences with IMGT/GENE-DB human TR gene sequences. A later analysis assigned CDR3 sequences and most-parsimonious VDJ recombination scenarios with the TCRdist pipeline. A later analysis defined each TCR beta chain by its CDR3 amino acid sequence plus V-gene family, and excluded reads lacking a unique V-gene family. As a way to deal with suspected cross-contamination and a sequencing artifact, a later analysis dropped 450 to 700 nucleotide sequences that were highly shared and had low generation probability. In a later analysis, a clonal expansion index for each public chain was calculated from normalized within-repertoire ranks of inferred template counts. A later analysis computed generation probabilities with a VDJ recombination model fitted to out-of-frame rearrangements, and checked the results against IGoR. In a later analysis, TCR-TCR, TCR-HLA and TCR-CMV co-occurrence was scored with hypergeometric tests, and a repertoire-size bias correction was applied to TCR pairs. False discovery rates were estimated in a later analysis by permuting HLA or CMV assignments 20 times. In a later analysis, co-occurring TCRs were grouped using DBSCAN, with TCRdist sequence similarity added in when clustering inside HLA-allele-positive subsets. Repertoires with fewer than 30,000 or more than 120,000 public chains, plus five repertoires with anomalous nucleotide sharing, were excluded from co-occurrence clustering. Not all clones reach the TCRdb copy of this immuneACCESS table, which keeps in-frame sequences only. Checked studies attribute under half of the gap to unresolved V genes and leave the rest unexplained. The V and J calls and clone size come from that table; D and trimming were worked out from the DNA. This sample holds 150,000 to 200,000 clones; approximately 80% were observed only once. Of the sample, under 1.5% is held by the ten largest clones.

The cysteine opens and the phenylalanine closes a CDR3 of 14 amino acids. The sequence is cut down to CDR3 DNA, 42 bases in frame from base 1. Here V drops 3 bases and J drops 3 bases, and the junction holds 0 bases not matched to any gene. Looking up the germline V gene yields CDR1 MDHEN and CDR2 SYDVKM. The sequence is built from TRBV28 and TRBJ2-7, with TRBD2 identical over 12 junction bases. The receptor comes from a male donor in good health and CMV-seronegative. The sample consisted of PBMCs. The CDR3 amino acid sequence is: CASSLGLAGYEQYF. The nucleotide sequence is TGTGCCAGCAGTTTGGGACTAGCGGGCTACGAGCAGTACTTC.